One sample yielded the 13 T cell receptor beta chains listed below, sequenced in a study of blood T cell repertoires in COVID-19. The protocol was immunoSEQ multiplex PCR, while the TCRdb copy is restricted to in-frame clones and leaves out a portion. The table records 75,000 to 100,000 clones, approximately 86% of them present only once. Sequencing used peripheral blood. These receptors came from an elderly man with acute or convalescent COVID-19.

V usage is TRBV7-2 and J usage is TRBJ1-1; perhaps TRBD1 as D (6 bases). Germline V gene data show CDR1 as SGHTA and CDR2 as FQGNSA. The CDR3 spans 14 residues. Trimming pared 1 base from V and 4 bases from J, leaving 10 bases between. The CDR3 DNA reads as TGTGCCAGCAGCTTAGTACAGGGCTTCACTGAAGCTTTCTTT. Amino acids: CASSLVQGFTEAFF.

The V and J genes are TRBV29-1 and TRBJ2-3; 8 nucleotides match TRBD1. This CDR3 has 14 residues. V trimming: 6 bases; J trimming: 0 bases; junction bases outside the gene matches: 5. Germline CDR1 is SQVTM and CDR2 is ANQGSEA. Here the CDR3 DNA reads TGCAGCGTGCGACAGGGGCTGAGCACAGATACGCAGTATTTT. Amino acid sequence: CSVRQGLSTDTQYF.

This clone has just one count. The rearrangement uses TRBV28 and TRBJ2-7; no reliable D call. Germline CDR1 and CDR2: MDHEN and SYDVKM. This CDR3 comprises 15 residues. Trimming shortened V by 0 bases and J by 1 base, and 10 bases separated the two germline ends. The CDR3 spells CASSLWLVGSYEQYF. CDR3 DNA sequence: TGTGCCAGCAGTTTATGGCTAGTCGGTTCCTACGAGCAGTACTTC.

By its share, this clone is medium-sized. This chain connects TRBV19 to TRBJ2-7; D ambiguous. V was clipped by 6 bases and J by 0 bases, with 12 bases between them. Germline loops: CDR1 LNHDA, CDR2 SQIVND (reference sequence). CDR3 length: 14 amino acids. As DNA, the CDR3 is TGTGCCAGTAGCCCACGAGGCCTCTCCTACGAGCAGTACTTC. Its protein product is CASSPRGLSYEQYF.

This rearrangement joins TRBV2 to TRBJ1-1; no firm D call. The CDR3 runs 12 residues. Trimming left V 5 bases short and J 4 bases short, with 8 bases between. Germline CDR1 is SNHLY and CDR2 is FYNNEI. The CDR3 nucleotides are TGTGCCAGCAGTCGGACTGTCACTGAAGCTTTCTTT. It is translated as CASSRTVTEAFF. The full variable domain, with the rest looked up from reference TRBV2 and TRBJ1-1, is EPEVTQTPSHQVTQMGQEVILRCVPISNHLYFYWYRQILGQKVEFLVSFYNNEISEKSEIFDDQFSVERPDGSNFTLKIRSTKLEDSAMYFCASSRTVTEAFFGQGTRLTVV.

This clone has just one count. The chain combines TRBV5-1 with TRBJ1-2; D is ambiguous. The germline V and J ends were trimmed by 2 bases and 1 base, with 6 bases remaining between them. Germline CDR1 SGHRS, CDR2 YFSETQ. This CDR3 is built from 13 residues. For the CDR3, the DNA is TGCGCCAGCAGCTTTGCAGATAACTATGGCTACACCTTC. This gives the protein CASSFADNYGYTF.

This chain links TRBV6-5 with TRBJ1-2; D uncertain. Trimming pared 4 bases from V and 0 bases from J, leaving 12 bases between. The V gene's germline CDR1 is MNHEY and CDR2 SVGAGI. The length of the CDR3 is 15 residues. The CDR3 is CASSSAGRTNYGYTF. The CDR3 DNA sequence: TGTGCCAGCAGTTCCGCGGGCAGGACTAACTATGGCTACACCTTC.

In the case of this clone: Other DNA sequences of this sample code for an identical CDR3. The chain employs TRBV3-1 (or the pseudogene TRBV3-2) and TRBJ2-5; D gene uncertain. V was trimmed by 4 bases and J by 4 bases, leaving 4 bases between them. The CDR3 runs to 11 residues. Germline V gene sequence: CDR1 LGHDT, CDR2 YNNKEL (reference sequence). The CDR3 DNA is TGTGCCAGCAGCCCCGGAGAGACCCAGTACTTC. Its protein is CASSPGETQYF.

This chain uses TRBV5-1 with TRBJ2-1; 14 bases are a match to TRBD2. The junction had 6 bases not matched to a gene; V was cut back by 3 bases and J by 1 base. This CDR3 has 18 amino acids. Germline V gives CDR1 SGHRS, CDR2 YFSETQ. The CDR3 protein is CASSSAGLAGGSYNEQFF. The CDR3 bases are TGCGCCAGCAGCTCGGCAGGACTAGCGGGAGGTTCCTACAATGAGCAGTTCTTC.

The chain has TRBV23-1 and TRBJ2-7; 10 bases align to TRBD1. Being an ORF, TRBV23-1 has a function that is uncertain. The CDR3 spans 12 residues. V shed 10 bases, J shed 4 bases, and the junction held 4 bases outside the gene matches. Written as DNA, the CDR3 is TGCGCCACCCGGACAGGGGGGTACGAGCAGTACTTC. It codes for CATRTGGYEQYF.

V and J are TRBV10-3 and TRBJ1-1; tentative D call: TRBD1 (5 bases). Germline CDR1 reads ENHRY; CDR2 reads SYGVKD. The germline V and J ends were trimmed by 2 bases and 6 bases, with 13 bases remaining between them. The CDR3 runs 14 residues. CDR3 sequence reads: CAISEGQGVSEAFF. The CDR3 DNA follows: TGTGCCATCAGTGAGGGACAAGGGGTCTCTGAAGCTTTCTTT.

The CDR3 DNA follows: TGTGCCAGCAGTTTATCGAAGGACGCCTGGGGACATCAGTACTTC. Translation gives CASSLSKDAWGHQYF. The V and J genes are TRBV27 and TRBJ2-4; a possible D gene is TRBD1 (6 bases). The CDR3 is made up of 15 amino acids. Germline V gives CDR1 MNHEY, CDR2 SMNVEV (reference sequence). Trimming cost V 0 bases and J 12 bases, with 18 bases left between them.

This sequence joins TRBV6-5 and TRBJ1-5, with D perhaps TRBD1 (5 bases). Trimming pared 6 bases from V and 0 bases from J, leaving 6 bases between. Per germline, CDR1 MNHEY and CDR2 SVGAGI. This CDR3 has 13 residues. The CDR3 region has the DNA TGTGCCAGCAGACAGGATAGCAATCAGCCCCAGCATTTT. This encodes CASRQDSNQPQHF.